The rows below give T cell receptor beta chains drawn from one sample of a study of T-cell memory formation after mild COVID-19. TCRdb re-analysed the 5' RACE reads in MiXCR, keeping a single row per CDR3 protein. The sample records 450,000 or so distinct CDR3 sequences, 20% being singletons. Sequenced input: PBMCs or a T cell subset sorted from them (not recorded which). The receptor source for this set is an adult woman who had mild COVID-19 (a few samples of this study predate the infection). Cell type and time point are not known. The conserved cysteine and the conserved F or W are not part of the CDR3 here. Fields, in order: J gene, D gene, clone size, V gene, CDR3 protein. A D gene is named only where the DNA matches it firmly. Some rows have no size entry. The others give once, few or many, or a class for an expanded clone.

J gene: TRBJ2-7; D gene: -; clone size: -; V gene: TRBV7-6; CDR3 protein: ASSSGSLMGEQY
J gene: TRBJ2-7; D gene: -; clone size: many; V gene: TRBV20-1; CDR3 protein: SARERYTSYEQY
J gene: TRBJ2-2; D gene: -; clone size: few; V gene: TRBV4-2; CDR3 protein: ASSQESTGELF
J gene: TRBJ2-7; D gene: TRBD1; clone size: -; V gene: TRBV7-2; CDR3 protein: ASSWGTGDSEQY
J gene: TRBJ2-1; D gene: -; clone size: many; V gene: TRBV20-1; CDR3 protein: SARSPLETDYNEQF
J gene: TRBJ2-1; D gene: TRBD2; clone size: -; V gene: TRBV15; CDR3 protein: ATSRDTGGAGDHNEQF
J gene: TRBJ1-4; D gene: TRBD1; clone size: -; V gene: TRBV4-2; CDR3 protein: ASSEGANNEKLF
J gene: TRBJ1-5; D gene: -; clone size: few; V gene: TRBV12-3/TRBV12-4; CDR3 protein: ASNWGNQPQH
J gene: TRBJ1-2; D gene: -; clone size: -; V gene: TRBV29-1; CDR3 protein: SVDSPDGYT
J gene: TRBJ2-3; D gene: TRBD1; clone size: -; V gene: TRBV29-1; CDR3 protein: SVAPTGNTDTQY
J gene: TRBJ1-5; D gene: -; clone size: few; V gene: TRBV7-2; CDR3 protein: ASSLAGLGSNQPQH
J gene: TRBJ1-1; D gene: -; clone size: -; V gene: TRBV27; CDR3 protein: ASTRAPGPRGAF
J gene: TRBJ2-2; D gene: -; clone size: -; V gene: TRBV5-1; CDR3 protein: ASRTATVDTGELF
J gene: TRBJ1-6; D gene: -; clone size: -; V gene: TRBV6-5; CDR3 protein: ASSSTGRNSPLH
J gene: TRBJ1-2; D gene: -; clone size: -; V gene: TRBV7-9; CDR3 protein: ASSLDGKVHYGYT
J gene: TRBJ2-1; D gene: TRBD1; clone size: few; V gene: TRBV5-1; CDR3 protein: ASRSGQGGYNEQF
J gene: TRBJ1-1; D gene: TRBD1; clone size: -; V gene: TRBV12-3/TRBV12-4; CDR3 protein: ASGTGVLGTEAF
J gene: TRBJ1-5; D gene: TRBD1; clone size: few; V gene: TRBV7-6; CDR3 protein: ASSLSPGQASNQPQH
J gene: TRBJ1-2; D gene: TRBD1; clone size: -; V gene: TRBV3-1; CDR3 protein: ASSQGTGGAYGYT
J gene: TRBJ2-7; D gene: TRBD1; clone size: few; V gene: TRBV6-5; CDR3 protein: ASSYSGGTGGYEQY
J gene: TRBJ1-1; D gene: -; clone size: few; V gene: TRBV20-1; CDR3 protein: SPARPEGTEAF
J gene: TRBJ1-2; D gene: -; clone size: once; V gene: TRBV4-3; CDR3 protein: ASSPGPGDYGYT
J gene: TRBJ2-7; D gene: TRBD1; clone size: few; V gene: TRBV6-5; CDR3 protein: ASRRRQGAREQY
J gene: TRBJ2-5; D gene: -; clone size: few; V gene: TRBV6-5; CDR3 protein: ASSYGQKETQY